This T cell receptor beta chain was documented in a study of regulatory T cells in long-lasting Graves disease. Whole-study results and caveats: Persistent disease was characterized by preferential usage of TRBV28, TRBJ1-2 and TRBJ2-5. Persistent Graves' patients showed reduced TCR diversity versus newly diagnosed patients.

With iRepertoire HTBI primers and Arm-PCR of CDR3 regions, TCR beta libraries were built. Original analysis: Among the samples, under 70 TRBV and 14 to 15 TRBJ segments were identified. One entry per CDR3 protein results from TCRdb running MiXCR on the multiplex PCR reads. The V and J calls follow TCRdb's processing rather than the paper's. Among roughly 420,000 distinct CDR3 sequences listed, around 15% were seen once. The CDR3 covers 15 residues. The germline gives CDR1 MNHNS, CDR2 SASEGT. The V gene lost 5 bases and the J gene lost 9 bases, with 20 bases spanning the gap. The sample's time point: newly diagnosed GD, antithyroid drugs for less than 3 months. Construction of the TCR library relied on RNA isolated from PBMCs. This clonotype was detected many times. What it binds is not known.

This clonotype was obtained from a female donor with Graves disease. This sequence joins TRBV6-1 and TRBJ2-1, with D tentatively TRBD1 (6 bases). This sample comprised peripheral blood mononuclear cells (PBMCs), obtained at new diagnosis, from a patient treated with antithyroid drugs. The CDR3 here is CASSQTLGGKSEQFF. In DNA form, the CDR3 reads TGTGCCAGCAGTCAGACCCTAGGGGGAAAATCTGAGCAGTTCTTC.